The rows below give T cell receptor beta chains drawn from one sample of a study of T cells in Graves' hyperthyroidism and ophthalmopathy. TCRdb processed the multiplex PCR reads anew with MiXCR; each CDR3 protein has one entry. The sample holds a few hundred thousand distinct CDR3 sequences, around 18% seen once. Sequencing was performed on blood. The origin of the receptors is a man aged 35 to 55 with Graves' hyperthyroidism. Both conserved end residues are part of each CDR3. A D gene is named only where the DNA matches it firmly. Clone size, where shown, is once, few, many, or a class for clones that have expanded.

>-|TRBJ2-5|TRBD2|TRBV5-1
TGCGCCAGCAGCCCGGTTACTAGCGGGGGTCGGGAGACCCAGTACTTC
CASSPVTSGGRETQYF
>many|TRBJ1-6|TRBD1|TRBV27
TGTGCCAGCAGTTCGGCGGACAGGTTCCTCCACTTT
CASSSADRFLHF
>many|TRBJ2-7|-|TRBV12-3/TRBV12-4
TGTGCCAGCAGTTATTCAGACGAGCAGTACTTC
CASSYSDEQYF
>many|TRBJ2-1|-|TRBV3-1
TGTGCCAGCAGCCAACGTCGAAGTAATTACAATGAGCAGTTCTTC
CASSQRRSNYNEQFF
>many|TRBJ1-1|-|TRBV11-2
TGTGCCAGCAGCTTAGGACGCGGGAACACTGAAGCTTTCTTT
CASSLGRGNTEAFF
>-|TRBJ2-7|TRBD1|TRBV11-2
TGTGCCAGCAGCCCCGGGACAGGGTTCTTTTACGAGCAGTACTTC
CASSPGTGFFYEQYF
>many|TRBJ1-5|TRBD1|TRBV28
TGTGCCAGCAGTGATCTCTCGGGACAGGTCAATCAGCCCCAGCATTTT
CASSDLSGQVNQPQHF
>many|TRBJ2-2|-|TRBV7-3
TGTGCCAGCAGCTTAAGAACCGGGGAGCTGTTTTTT
CASSLRTGELFF
>many|TRBJ2-7|-|TRBV5-1
TGCGCCAGCACTGAAGGGAACTCCTACGAGCAGTACTTC
CASTEGNSYEQYF
>many|TRBJ2-7|TRBD1|TRBV5-1
TGCGCCAGCAGCGTCTCGGGACAGGTCTACGAGCAGTACTTC
CASSVSGQVYEQYF
>many|TRBJ1-5|-|TRBV18
TGTGCCAGCTCACGTGGACAGTCCAATCAGCCCCAGCATTTT
CASSRGQSNQPQHF
>-|TRBJ2-7|-|TRBV7-2
TGTGCCAGCAGTGGGGGATTCGGGTACGAGCAGTACTTC
CASSGGFGYEQYF
>many|TRBJ2-3|-|TRBV13
TGTGCCAGCAGCCTTTGGGCAGATACGCAGTATTTT
CASSLWADTQYF
>-|TRBJ2-7|-|TRBV7-3
TGTGCCAGCAGCCAACCCGGGACATTGGATTACGAGCAATACTTC
CASSQPGTLDYEQYF
>many|TRBJ1-1|TRBD1|TRBV20-1
TGCAGTGCTAGAGATCTCCAGGGGGTGGCTGAAGCTTTCTTT
CSARDLQGVAEAFF
>-|TRBJ1-4|TRBD1|TRBV6-1
TGTGCCAGCAGTGCACGACCGGGGACAGGGGGCGAAAAACTGTTTTTT
CASSARPGTGGEKLFF
>many|TRBJ2-7|-|TRBV29-1
TGCAGCGTTGAAGATCGGGGTTCCTACGAGCAGTACTTC
CSVEDRGSYEQYF
>many|TRBJ1-6|-|TRBV3-1
TGTGCCAGCAGCCAAGAAAATTCACCCCTCCACTTT
CASSQENSPLHF
>many|TRBJ1-5|-|TRBV28
TGTGCCAGCAGCTCCATCAGTCAGCCCCAGCATTTT
CASSSISQPQHF
>few|TRBJ1-5|-|TRBV19
TGTGCCAGTAGCGGCCTTTATCAGCCCCAGCATTTT
CASSGLYQPQHF
>many|TRBJ2-5|TRBD1|TRBV7-3
TGTGCCAGCAGCCCTAACAGGGGTAAAGAGACCCAGTACTTC
CASSPNRGKETQYF
>-|TRBJ2-3|-|TRBV6-2/TRBV6-3
TGTGCCAGCAGTTACGGCGGGACCAGCACAGATACGCAGTATTTT
CASSYGGTSTDTQYF
>-|TRBJ2-2|-|TRBV3-1
TGTGCCAGCAGCCTCCCTGACAGGGTTGGAACCGGGGGGCTGTTTTTT
CASSLPDRVGTGGLFF
>few|TRBJ2-2|TRBD1|TRBV5-1
TGCGCCAGCAGCCGTGGACAGGGGGCTTCGGGCGGGGAGCTGTTTTTT
CASSRGQGASGGELFF
>many|TRBJ2-5|-|TRBV7-3
TGTGCCAGCAGCAAGACTGGCGGGCAAGAGACCCAGTACTTC
CASSKTGGQETQYF
>few|TRBJ1-2|TRBD1|TRBV27
TGTGCCAGCAGAACCTCCGGGACAGGGGCTTTTAGCTATGGCTACACCTTC
CASRTSGTGAFSYGYTF
>-|TRBJ2-3|TRBD1|TRBV5-1
TGCGCCAGCAGTTCCGGGACAGGGGGGAAAACAGATACGCAGTATTTT
CASSSGTGGKTDTQYF
>many|TRBJ1-2|-|TRBV6-1
TGTGCCAGCAGTGAGGAAGGGCTCCGCGGCTACACCTTC
CASSEEGLRGYTF
>many|TRBJ1-3|-|TRBV7-2
TGTGCCAGCAGCTTAGCCTTCGACCTTACGAGCCCTGGAAACACCATATATTTT
CASSLAFDLTSPGNTIYF
>-|TRBJ2-7|TRBD1|TRBV6-6
TGTGCCAGCAGTTACCGTAACCCCGGGACAGGGGCCCACGAGCAGTACTTC
CASSYRNPGTGAHEQYF
>many|TRBJ2-5|-|TRBV7-3
TGTGCCAGCAGCAAAGGGTCCGCTCAAGAGACCCAGTACTTC
CASSKGSAQETQYF
>many|TRBJ2-5|-|TRBV6-2/TRBV6-3
TGTGCCAGCAGTTACGGTGAGACCCAGTACTTC
CASSYGETQYF
>-|TRBJ1-4|-|TRBV24-1
TGTGCCACCAGTGATTTGGGGTCTAATGAAAAACTGTTTTTT
CATSDLGSNEKLFF
>many|TRBJ2-7|TRBD1|TRBV11-2
TGTGCCAGCAGCTTAGGGGACAGTGCATACTTC
CASSLGDSAYF
>-|TRBJ2-6|-|TRBV4-2
TGTGCCAGCAGCCAAAATCTGGGGCCTGGGGCCAACGTCCTGACTTTC
CASSQNLGPGANVLTF
>-|TRBJ1-6|-|TRBV7-3
TGTGCCAGCAGCTTAAGGGGCAGACACAATTCACCCCTCCACTTT
CASSLRGRHNSPLHF
>many|TRBJ2-5|-|TRBV27
TGTGCCAGCAGTCCATCCGGGAGCCAAGAGACCCAGTACTTC
CASSPSGSQETQYF
>many|TRBJ2-3|TRBD2|TRBV12-3/TRBV12-4
TGTGCCAGCAGTCCCGGGACTAGCGCAGATACGCAGTATTTT
CASSPGTSADTQYF
>many|TRBJ2-1|-|TRBV11-3
TGTGCCAGCAGTCCCGGAGTGTCCTACAATGAGCAGTTCTTC
CASSPGVSYNEQFF